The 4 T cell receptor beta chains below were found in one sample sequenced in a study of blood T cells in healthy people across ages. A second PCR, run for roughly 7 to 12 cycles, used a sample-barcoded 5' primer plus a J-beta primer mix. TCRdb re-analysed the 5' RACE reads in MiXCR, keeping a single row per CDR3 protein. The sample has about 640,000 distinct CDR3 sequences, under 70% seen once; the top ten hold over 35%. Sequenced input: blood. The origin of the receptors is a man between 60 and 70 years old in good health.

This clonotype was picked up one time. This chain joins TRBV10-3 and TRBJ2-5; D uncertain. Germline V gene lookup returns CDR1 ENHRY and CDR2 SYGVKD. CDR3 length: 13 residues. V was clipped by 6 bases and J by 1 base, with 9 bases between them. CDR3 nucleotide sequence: TGTGCCATCAGCCTGGCTAGCCAAGAGACCCAGTACTTC. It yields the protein CAISLASQETQYF.

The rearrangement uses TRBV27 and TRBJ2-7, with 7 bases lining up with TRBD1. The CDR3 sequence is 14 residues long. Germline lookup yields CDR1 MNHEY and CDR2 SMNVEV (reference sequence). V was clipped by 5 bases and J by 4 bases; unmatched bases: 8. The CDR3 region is CASSASGTVYEQYF. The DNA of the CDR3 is TGTGCCAGCAGTGCTTCCGGGACAGTTTACGAGCAGTACTTC.

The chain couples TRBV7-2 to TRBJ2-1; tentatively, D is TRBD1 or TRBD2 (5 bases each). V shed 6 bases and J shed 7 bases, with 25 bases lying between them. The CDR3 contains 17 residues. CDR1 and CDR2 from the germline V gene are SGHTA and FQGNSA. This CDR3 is CASSPGGSWPWGNEQFF. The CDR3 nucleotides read TGTGCCAGCAGTCCAGGTGGCTCTTGGCCTTGGGGGAATGAGCAGTTCTTC. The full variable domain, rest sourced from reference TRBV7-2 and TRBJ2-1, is GAGVSQSPSNKVTEKGKDVELRCDPISGHTALYWYRQSLGQGLEFLIYFQGNSAPDKSGLPSDRFSAERTGGSVSTLTIQRTQQEDSAVYLCASSPGGSWPWGNEQFFGPGTRLTVL.

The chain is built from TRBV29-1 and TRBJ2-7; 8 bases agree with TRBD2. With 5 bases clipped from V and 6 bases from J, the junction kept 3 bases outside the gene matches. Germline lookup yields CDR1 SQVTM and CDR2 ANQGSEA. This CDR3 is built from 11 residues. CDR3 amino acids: CSVREGGEQYF. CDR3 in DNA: TGCAGCGTTCGGGAGGGGGGCGAGCAGTACTTC.